This entry lists 25 T cell receptor beta chains sequenced from one sample in a study of CD4+ T cells in melanoma. Only in-frame clones appear in the TCRdb table, and some are missing; sequencing was by immunoSEQ multiplex PCR. The table lists more than 110,000 clones, nearly 95% of them singletons. The receptor set was obtained from a human donor with melanoma.

This clone was counted once. V gene TRBV4-1 combines with J gene TRBJ2-5; either TRBD1 or TRBD2 may fit D (5 bases each). The V end was cut by 4 bases, the J end by 13 bases, with 19 bases between. CDR3 length: 13 residues. In germline, CDR1 is MGHRA, CDR2 YSYEKL. The CDR3 here is CASSLSVGTAGYF. The CDR3, as DNA: TGCGCCAGCAGCCTGTCGGTCGGGACCGCGGGGTACTTC.

The V gene is TRBV5-1, the J gene TRBJ1-4, with 9 positions matching TRBD1. J gave up 7 bases and V 4 bases, and 5 bases lay outside the gene matches. This CDR3 is built from 14 residues. Germline assignment: CDR1 SGHRS and CDR2 YFSETQ. DNA of the CDR3: TGCGCCAGCAGCCCGGGACAGGGAGGTGAAAAACTGTTTTTT. Its protein product is CASSPGQGGEKLFF.

This clone is a singleton in its sample. The chain combines TRBV10-3 with TRBJ1-4; possibly TRBD1 for D (5 bases). CDR1 and CDR2 (germline): ENHRY, SYGVKD. The CDR3 extends over 15 amino acids. The V end lost 10 bases, the J end lost 7 bases, and 22 bases lay between the germline ends. The CDR3 sequence: CATREPGLTGEKLFF. CDR3 nucleotides: TGTGCCACTAGGGAACCGGGACTCACGGGTGAAAAACTGTTTTTT.

The genes are TRBV6-1 and TRBJ1-3, with D unresolved. The CDR3 extends over 15 amino acids. Trimming left V 5 bases short and J 4 bases short, with 15 bases between. Germline CDR1 and CDR2: MNHNS and SASEGT. The CDR3 loop is CASSSAWAPGNTIYF. For the CDR3, the DNA is TGTGCCAGCAGTTCTGCCTGGGCCCCGGGAAACACCATATATTTT.

The chain couples TRBV25-1 to TRBJ1-1, with 7 bases aligning to TRBD1. Germline assignment: CDR1 MGHDK and CDR2 SYGVNS. With 4 bases clipped from V and 5 bases from J, the junction kept 7 bases outside the gene matches. The CDR3 spans 14 residues. This CDR3 reads CASSGQGGNTEAFF. The DNA for the CDR3 is TGTGCCAGCAGTGGACAGGGAGGAAATACTGAAGCTTTCTTT.

The CDR3 sequence: CASRPPGAGTGELFF. Written as DNA, the CDR3 is TGTGCCAGCAGGCCTCCTGGGGCGGGCACCGGGGAGCTGTTTTTT. The rearrangement uses TRBV7-9 and TRBJ2-2; D is possibly TRBD1 or TRBD2 (5 bases each). Trimming removed 6 bases from V and 4 bases from J, with 15 bases in between. The germline CDR1 and CDR2 sequences are SEHNR and FQNEAQ (reference sequence). The CDR3 covers 15 residues.

This clone was seen just once. This chain joins TRBV19 and TRBJ1-5; TRBD1 matches at 9 bases. This CDR3 has 15 residues. Per germline, CDR1 LNHDA and CDR2 SQIVND (reference sequence). V lost 4 bases, J lost 2 bases, and 3 bases stayed unmatched. This chain's CDR3 is CASSTDRGGNQPQHF. DNA of the CDR3: TGTGCCAGTAGTACGGACAGGGGTGGCAATCAGCCCCAGCATTTT. Drawing the rest from reference TRBV19 and TRBJ1-5, the complete variable domain is DGGITQSPKYLFRKEGQNVTLSCEQNLNHDAMYWYRQDPGQGLRLIYYSQIVNDFQKGDIAEGYSVSREKKESFPLTVTSAQKNPTAFYLCASSTDRGGNQPQHFGDGTRLSIL.

DNA of the CDR3: TGTGCCAGCAGTTCGAAGACAGGGGGTAGCACTGAAGCTTTCTTT. Protein sequence: CASSSKTGGSTEAFF. The chain uses TRBV27 and TRBJ1-1; 9 bases are a match to TRBD1. Germline V gives CDR1 MNHEY, CDR2 SMNVEV (reference sequence). The CDR3 spans 15 residues. Trimming removed 4 bases from V and 4 bases from J; junction bases left unmatched: 7.

The chain has TRBV4-1 and TRBJ2-2; D is unclear. The germline V gene has CDR1 MGHRA and CDR2 YSYEKL. Between the trimmed V and J ends, which lost 0 bases and 6 bases, there was a span of 11 bases. The CDR3 consists of 15 residues. This CDR3 reads CASSQDGLSSGELFF. The CDR3 DNA reads as TGCGCCAGCAGCCAAGATGGTCTTTCATCCGGGGAGCTGTTTTTT.

This chain joins TRBV27 and TRBJ2-2; a possible D gene is TRBD2 (7 bases). The V gene lost 8 bases and the J gene lost 1 base, with 14 bases spanning the gap. The CDR3 is 15 amino acids. Germline-derived CDR1 and CDR2 are MNHEY and SMNVEV (reference sequence). The CDR3 DNA sequence: TGTGCCAGCCGAAAGGGGGGGGTGAACACCGGGGAGCTGTTTTTT. Translated, it gives CASRKGGVNTGELFF.

Worth noting for this clone: This sample includes further DNA sequences coding for the same CDR3. This sequence joins TRBV15 and TRBJ2-7, with 9 bases lining up with TRBD1. J lost 3 bases, V lost 3 bases, and 0 bases had no gene match. Germline V gene lookup returns CDR1 LNHNV and CDR2 YYDKDF (reference sequence). The CDR3 is made up of 13 amino acids. This CDR3 reads CATSRDRGYEQYF. The CDR3 region has the DNA TGTGCCACCAGCAGGGACAGGGGCTACGAGCAGTACTTC.

V gene TRBV6-1 combines with J gene TRBJ2-7, with 8 bases matching TRBD1. Trimming at V came to 5 bases and at J to 9 bases, leaving 15 bases not matched to a gene. The CDR3 covers 15 residues. Germline V gene lookup returns CDR1 MNHNS and CDR2 SASEGT. The CDR3: CASSPAGQGRSGQYF. The CDR3 region has the DNA TGTGCCAGCAGTCCCGCTGGACAGGGTAGGTCGGGGCAGTACTTC.

The genes are TRBV18 and TRBJ1-2, with D perhaps TRBD1 (6 bases). The V and J ends lost 2 bases and 5 bases respectively, with 12 bases between them. Germline CDR1 is KGHSH and CDR2 is LQKENI. The CDR3 has 14 amino acids. The DNA of the CDR3 is TGTGCCAGCTCACCAGACAGCAGGGGATATGGCTACACCTTC. It codes for CASSPDSRGYGYTF.

The chain couples TRBV5-1 to TRBJ1-1; TRBD1 matches 10 bases. The junction had 12 bases not matched to a gene; V was cut back by 4 bases and J by 6 bases. The length of the CDR3 is 16 residues. Looked up from germline, CDR1 is SGHRS and CDR2 is YFSETQ. The CDR3 sequence: CASSITPGQGIAEAFF. The DNA of the CDR3 is TGCGCCAGCAGCATTACTCCGGGACAGGGGATCGCTGAAGCTTTCTTT. The whole variable domain, filled in from reference TRBV5-1 and TRBJ1-1, reads KAGVTQTPRYLIKTRGQQVTLSCSPISGHRSVSWYQQTPGQGLQFLFEYFSETQRNKGNFPGRFSGRQFSNSRSEMNVSTLELGDSALYLCASSITPGQGIAEAFFGQGTRLTVV.

The chain recombines TRBV5-1 with TRBJ2-7; 10 bases are a match to TRBD2. Germline lookup yields CDR1 SGHRS and CDR2 YFSETQ. The CDR3 runs 15 residues. The V segment lost 5 bases and the J segment 0 bases; nucleotides outside the gene matches: 5. CDR3 sequence: CASRMASGGSYEQYF. In nucleotides, the CDR3 is TGCGCCAGCAGGATGGCTAGCGGGGGCTCCTACGAGCAGTACTTC.

V and J are TRBV30 and TRBJ1-4, with D hard to call. Trimming cost V 6 bases and J 3 bases, with 11 bases left between them. Germline V gene sequence: CDR1 GTSNPN, CDR2 SVGIG (reference sequence). The CDR3 length is 13 residues. The CDR3 sequence is CACRIRANEKLFF. The CDR3 DNA is TGTGCCTGCCGGATTCGGGCTAATGAAAAACTGTTTTTT.

V is TRBV5-4 and J is TRBJ1-1; unclear D gene. The CDR3 extends over 12 amino acids. V dropped 3 bases and J dropped 1 base, with 4 bases sitting between them. Germline V CDR1 and CDR2: SGHNT, YYREEE (reference sequence). Here the CDR3 DNA reads TGTGCCAGCAGCTCTCAGAACACTGAAGCTTTCTTT. It yields the protein CASSSQNTEAFF. The full variable domain, rest sourced from reference TRBV5-4 and TRBJ1-1, is ETGVTQSPTHLIKTRGQQVTLRCSSQSGHNTVSWYQQALGQGPQFIFQYYREEENGRGNFPPRFSGLQFPNYSSELNVNALELDDSALYLCASSSQNTEAFFGQGTRLTVV.

This clone has just one count. The chain couples TRBV7-3 to TRBJ2-2; D is uncertain. This CDR3 is built from 13 residues. V was shortened by 7 bases and J by 6 bases, with 12 bases between the two germline ends. Germline assignment: CDR1 SGHTA and CDR2 FQGTGA. The DNA for the CDR3 is TGTGCCAGCACCTCCGTAGGCGCCGGGGAGCTGTTTTTT. It yields the protein CASTSVGAGELFF.

This clone was detected once. This sequence joins TRBV18 and TRBJ1-1, with 8 bases fitting TRBD1. The CDR3 length is 18 residues. CDR1 and CDR2 (germline): KGHSH, LQKENI. The ends lost 3 bases at V and 1 base at J; junction bases unmatched: 13. CDR3 loop: CASSPSGTGRIGNTEAFF. The CDR3 DNA follows: TGTGCCAGCTCACCCTCCGGGACAGGAAGGATCGGGAACACTGAAGCTTTCTTT.

A single count supports this clone. The CDR3 DNA sequence: TGTGCCAGCAGCTTGTACAGGGTGAGCACTGAAGCTTTCTTT. It encodes CASSLYRVSTEAFF. V and J are TRBV5-6 and TRBJ1-1; a weak D match, TRBD1 (6 bases). There are 14 residues in the CDR3. Trimming left V 1 base short and J 4 bases short, with 11 bases between. Germline-derived CDR1 and CDR2 are SGHDT and YYEEEE.

The CDR3 nucleotides are TGTGCCAGCAGTTACTCGGGGGTAGAGACCCAGTACTTC. This gives the protein CASSYSGVETQYF. The chain recombines TRBV6-6 with TRBJ2-5, with D tentatively TRBD1 or TRBD2 (5 bases each). Germline V gene lookup returns CDR1 MNHNY and CDR2 SVGAGI (reference sequence). Trimming removed 0 bases at V and 4 bases at J, with 6 bases between. The CDR3 covers 13 residues.

The J gene is TRBJ2-3, the V gene TRBV5-1; TRBD1 aligns across 9 bases. Looked up from germline, CDR1 is SGHRS and CDR2 is YFSETQ. This CDR3 comprises 17 residues. V lost 8 bases, J lost 1 base, and 14 bases stayed unmatched. The CDR3, as DNA: TGCGCCAGTAGCCGGGCCGGGACAGGGCCACGCACAGATACGCAGTATTTT. This translates into CASSRAGTGPRTDTQYF.

This clone was picked up one time. The V call is TRBV7-9, the J call TRBJ1-5, with D maybe TRBD1 (6 bases). CDR3 length equals 18 residues. Germline values: CDR1 SEHNR, CDR2 FQNEAQ (reference sequence). The V end lost 6 bases, the J end lost 2 bases, and 23 bases lay between the germline ends. The CDR3 reads CASRLIDGARTGNQPQHF. The CDR3 DNA sequence: TGTGCCAGCAGACTTATAGATGGGGCAAGGACAGGCAATCAGCCCCAGCATTTT.

This chain uses TRBV9 with TRBJ2-5; 9 bases are a match to TRBD1. The CDR3 covers 15 residues. Unmatched junction bases numbered 8, after V lost 4 bases and J lost 4 bases. The germline V gene has CDR1 SGDLS and CDR2 YYNGEE. CDR3 amino acids: CASSSRTGEVETQYF. DNA for the CDR3: TGTGCCAGCAGCTCCCGGACAGGGGAGGTAGAGACCCAGTACTTC.

The gene calls are TRBV7-9 and TRBJ2-6, with 9 bases lining up with TRBD1. Germline V gene lookup returns CDR1 SEHNR and CDR2 FQNEAQ (reference sequence). The trim removed 5 bases at V and 0 bases at J, leaving 8 bases unmatched. The CDR3 has 18 residues. CDR3 DNA: TGTGCCAGCAGCGAGGCCTACAGGGGGCTCTCTGGGGCCAACGTCCTGACTTTC. Protein product: CASSEAYRGLSGANVLTF.